This T cell receptor beta chain was found in a study of T cells in localized non-small cell lung cancer. Clones were sequenced by immunoSEQ multiplex PCR, and TCRdb holds only the in-frame ones, with some missing. Of tens of thousands of clones in the sample, more than 70% were seen once. This clone was observed once. The antigen is unknown. Findings of the study overall: Among the top 100 tumor clones, a median about 59 appeared in adjacent lung. Longer overall survival was linked to higher blood T cell density. Uninvolved adjacent lung showed the highest T cell clonality, exceeding tumor.

With 7 bases removed from V and 3 bases from J, the gap between germline ends came to 16 bases. Germline V gives CDR1 SGHNT, CDR2 YYREEE (reference sequence). CDR3 length: 14 amino acids. This chain links TRBV5-4 with TRBJ2-5, with D tentatively TRBD1 (6 bases). The receptor was isolated from a woman between 40 and 69 years old with stage I squamous cell lung carcinoma. The sequenced sample was peripheral blood, obtained before any cancer treatment. The chain's CDR3 is CASGEGAGEETQYF. The CDR3 DNA reads TGTGCCAGCGGCGAAGGGGCAGGGGAAGAGACCCAGTACTTC.